The 26 T cell receptor beta chains presented below share a single source sample, sequenced in a study of T cells after yellow fever vaccination. One entry per CDR3 protein results from TCRdb running MiXCR on the 5' RACE reads. This repertoire shows a few hundred thousand distinct CDR3 sequences, approximately 9% found once; its top ten account for more than 15%. Here the sequenced sample was PBMCs, taken on the day of the first yellow fever vaccination. Receptor source: a man between 18 and 35 years old who received the YFV17D yellow fever vaccine.

This clonotype was seen a few times. V gene TRBV6-5 combines with J gene TRBJ1-3; 10 bases align to TRBD1. J gave up 3 bases and V 4 bases, and 3 bases lay outside the gene matches. Germline CDR1 and CDR2: MNHEY and SVGAGI. This CDR3 has 15 residues. CDR3 sequence (DNA): TGTGCCAGCAGTTTGGACAGGGGGTTTGGAAACACCATATATTTT. Translating it yields CASSLDRGFGNTIYF.

A word on this clonotype: This may stem from a read error, because a much larger clone lies one nucleotide away. The V and J genes are TRBV12-3 or TRBV12-4 and TRBJ2-7, with unresolved D. This CDR3 contains 11 residues. CDR3 sequence (DNA): TGTGACAGCAGTCCAGACATCGAGCAGTACTTC. Translating gives CDSSPDIEQYF.

J is TRBJ2-5 and V is TRBV7-7; TRBD2 is a possible D gene (6 bases). CDR1 and CDR2 from the germline V gene are SSHAT and FNYEAQ (reference sequence). The CDR3 is made up of 13 amino acids. CDR3 sequence: CAVSSVNTETQYF. The CDR3 DNA is TGTGCTGTTTCTAGCGTGAACACGGAGACCCAGTACTTC.

This chain uses TRBV5-6 with TRBJ1-5, with TRBD1 matching over 8 bases. The CDR3 sequence is 15 residues long. The germline V gene has CDR1 SGHDT and CDR2 YYEEEE. Unmatched junction bases numbered 5, after V lost 4 bases and J lost 2 bases. The CDR3 here is CASSPSTGGNQPQHF. CDR3 bases: TGTGCCAGCAGCCCCTCGACAGGGGGCAATCAGCCCCAGCATTTT.

This clonotype was seen repeatedly, ten times or more. The V and J genes are TRBV29-1 and TRBJ2-1; D is possibly TRBD2 (7 bases). V lost 7 bases and J lost 7, with 26 bases in between. Germline V CDR1 and CDR2: SQVTM, ANQGSEA. There are 16 residues in the CDR3. The CDR3 region is CSAGGGGPPSGNEQFF. The CDR3 DNA is TGCAGCGCCGGGGGAGGGGGACCCCCGTCGGGAAATGAGCAGTTCTTC.

This chain uses TRBV5-6 with TRBJ2-1; 8 nucleotides match TRBD1. Trimming took 0 bases from V and 9 from J; bases not matched to a gene: 17. The CDR3 covers 18 residues. Looked up from germline, CDR1 is SGHDT and CDR2 is YYEEEE. CDR3 sequence (DNA): TGTGCCAGCAGCTTGGAAGGGACAGGAACTATTATTGAGAGTGAGCAGTTCTTC. Residues: CASSLEGTGTIIESEQFF.

This clonotype was counted a few times. The gene calls are TRBV7-2 and TRBJ2-1; D perhaps matches TRBD1 (6 bases). V was pared by 4 bases and J by 8 bases, with 24 bases between. Germline values: CDR1 SGHTA, CDR2 FQGNSA. This CDR3 has 17 amino acids. CDR3 in DNA: TGTGCCAGCAGCTCAGGCCGAATCGGGACAACTTTCGATGAGCAGTTCTTC. Amino acid sequence: CASSSGRIGTTFDEQFF.

This clonotype was seen a handful of times. The rearrangement links TRBV4-3 to TRBJ1-1, with D uncertain. The CDR3 totals 14 residues. V lost 1 base and J 1 base, leaving 7 bases between the germline ends. Germline loops: CDR1 LGHNA, CDR2 YSLEER. CDR3 DNA: TGCGCCAGCAGCCAAGGGCGGAAGAACACTGAAGCTTTCTTT. It encodes CASSQGRKNTEAFF.

Many counts were recorded for this clonotype. The chain links TRBV4-3 to TRBJ2-7, with 12 bases matching TRBD2. The germline V gene encodes CDR1 LGHNA and CDR2 YSLEER. The CDR3 consists of 19 residues. The V and J ends lost 4 bases and 5 bases, in that order; junction bases with no gene match: 18. The CDR3 DNA is TGCGCCAGCAGCCCCGGTACCGTACTAGCGGGGGGCCCGGGGAACGAGCAGTACTTC. Translating gives CASSPGTVLAGGPGNEQYF.

This clonotype came up many times. This chain uses TRBV5-4 with TRBJ2-7, with a weak D call TRBD1 (5 bases). Trimming took off 0 bases at V and 12 bases at J, with 37 bases between the two ends. This CDR3 region has 20 residues. Germline CDR1 reads SGHNT; CDR2 reads YYREEE (reference sequence). CDR3 coding DNA: TGTGCCAGCAGCTTGGAGACAGAGAGCTATAACCCATTACAAGACGTGGATCCGTACTTC. Translating it yields CASSLETESYNPLQDVDPYF.

This clonotype showed up just a few times. The V call is TRBV7-9, the J call TRBJ2-1, with TRBD2 matching 14 bases. The CDR3 extends over 18 amino acids. V lost 6 bases, J lost 2 bases, and 9 bases stayed unmatched. Germline V gene lookup returns CDR1 SEHNR and CDR2 FQNEAQ (reference sequence). CDR3 DNA sequence: TGTGCCAGCAGTCGAGGGACTAGCGGGGGACGAACCTACAATGAGCAGTTCTTC. It codes for CASSRGTSGGRTYNEQFF. The variable domain in full, with the rest retrieved from reference TRBV7-9 and TRBJ2-1, is DTGVSQNPRHKITKRGQNVTFRCDPISEHNRLYWYRQTLGQGPEFLTYFQNEAQLEKSRLLSDRFSAERPKGSFSTLEIQRTEQGDSAMYLCASSRGTSGGRTYNEQFFGPGTRLTVL.

This clonotype was observed at least ten times. The chain recombines TRBV28 with TRBJ2-5; maybe TRBD1 (6 bases). This CDR3 is 14 amino acids long. The V and J ends lost 6 bases and 2 bases respectively, with 13 bases between them. Germline lookup yields CDR1 MDHEN and CDR2 SYDVKM. CDR3 sequence reads: CASSEGQTQETQYF. CDR3 bases: TGTGCCAGCAGCGAGGGACAAACGCAAGAGACCCAGTACTTC.

The table lists this clonotype with many counts. This chain uses TRBV5-1 with TRBJ1-1; D is unresolved. V was shortened by 2 bases and J by 1 base, with 9 bases between the two germline ends. This CDR3 has 14 residues. Germline CDR1 reads SGHRS; CDR2 reads YFSETQ. The CDR3 protein is CASSFSAGNTEAFF. In DNA form, the CDR3 reads TGCGCCAGCAGCTTCTCCGCGGGGAACACTGAAGCTTTCTTT.

In this sample, this clonotype turned up a few times. The rearrangement uses TRBV27 and TRBJ1-2, with D perhaps TRBD1 (5 bases). Trimming removed 4 bases from V and 4 bases from J, with 19 bases in between. The germline V gene encodes CDR1 MNHEY and CDR2 SMNVEV (reference sequence). This CDR3 region has 16 residues. CDR3 DNA: TGTGCCAGCAGTTCTGGGGGGGATGGGTACTTCTATGGCTACACCTTC. This translates into CASSSGGDGYFYGYTF.

This clonotype has more than one count but fewer than ten. The J gene is TRBJ1-2, the V gene TRBV7-9; 7 bases agree with TRBD1. Germline lookup yields CDR1 SEHNR and CDR2 FQNEAQ (reference sequence). Trimming took 1 base from V and 4 from J; bases not matched to a gene: 9. The CDR3 sequence is 16 residues long. CDR3 in amino acids: CASSLEGKGQPYGYTF. The DNA of the CDR3 is TGTGCCAGCAGCTTAGAGGGGAAGGGACAGCCCTATGGCTACACCTTC.

This clonotype was found a few times. This chain joins TRBV5-1 and TRBJ1-6; no clear D. The CDR3 extends over 15 amino acids. Trimming removed 9 bases at V and 0 bases at J, with 13 bases between. CDR1 and CDR2 (germline): SGHRS, YFSETQ. The CDR3 sequence is CATPLLRSYNSPLHF. The CDR3 DNA is TGCGCCACACCTCTTCTACGCTCCTATAATTCACCCCTCCACTTT.

The rearrangement uses TRBV5-5 and TRBJ2-7; D remains unclear. Per germline, CDR1 SGHKS and CDR2 YYEKEE (reference sequence). This CDR3 is built from 13 residues. The ends were cut back, 4 bases at V and 6 bases at J, with 14 bases in the middle. The CDR3, as DNA: TGTGCCAGCAGCCCTTCCCGCTGGAGCGAGCAGTACGTC. Translating gives CASSPSRWSEQYV.

This clonotype was recorded many times. V gene TRBV3-1 combines with J gene TRBJ2-1, with 10 bases matching TRBD2. V was pared by 3 bases and J by 4 bases, with 3 bases of the junction left unmatched. The CDR3 consists of 15 residues. Germline V lookup: CDR1 LGHDT, CDR2 YNNKEL (reference sequence). The CDR3: CASSQGTSAYNEQFF. CDR3 nucleotide sequence: TGTGCCAGCAGCCAGGGGACTAGCGCTTACAATGAGCAGTTCTTC.

This chain uses TRBV11-2 with TRBJ2-3; TRBD1 is a possible D gene (6 bases). The CDR3 is made up of 11 amino acids. Germline lookup yields CDR1 SGHAT and CDR2 FQNNGV. V gave up 5 bases and J gave up 7 bases, with 7 bases separating them. CDR3 coding DNA: TGTGCCAGCAGCACAGGGAATACGCAGTATTTT. Translation: CASSTGNTQYF.

This clonotype was found many times. The chain combines TRBV7-2 with TRBJ2-1; TRBD2 aligns across 8 bases. The junction had 5 bases not matched to a gene; V was cut back by 1 base and J by 6 bases. From germline, CDR1 is SGHTA and CDR2 FQGNSA. This CDR3 is 15 amino acids long. The CDR3 DNA follows: TGTGCCAGCAGCTTAGGGACAGCGGGGGTCAATGAGCAGTTCTTC. This translates into CASSLGTAGVNEQFF.

The V gene is TRBV7-2, the J gene TRBJ1-2, with 7 bases identical to TRBD1. Germline V gene lookup returns CDR1 SGHTA and CDR2 FQGNSA. The CDR3 is 13 amino acids. V shed 4 bases and J 4 bases; nucleotides not matched to a gene: 3. The CDR3 nucleotides are TGTGCCAGCAGCTACGGGACAGTCTATGGCTACACCTTC. Translating it yields CASSYGTVYGYTF.

This clonotype was seen a few times. The CDR3 DNA is TGCGCCAGCGGAGGGATGAATGAAAAACTGTTTTTT. Amino acids: CASGGMNEKLFF. This sequence joins TRBV4-3 and TRBJ1-4, with D uncertain. V lost 8 bases, J lost 5 bases, and 9 bases lay in between. This CDR3 comprises 12 residues. Germline CDR1 reads LGHNA; CDR2 reads YSLEER.

This clonotype turned up a few times. This chain uses TRBV5-1 with TRBJ2-6; 11 bases are a match to TRBD1. The germline gives CDR1 SGHRS, CDR2 YFSETQ. The CDR3 loop spans 16 amino acids. J was trimmed by 4 bases and V by 4 bases; bases with no gene match: 4. In DNA, the CDR3 is TGCGCCAGCAGCATGGGACAGGGGGACGGGGCCAACGTCCTGACTTTC. Protein sequence: CASSMGQGDGANVLTF.

This clonotype has a count of ten or more. The chain employs TRBV20-1 and TRBJ2-2; weak D call: TRBD1 (6 bases). The V end lost 3 bases, the J end lost 2 bases, and 13 bases lay between the germline ends. Germline V gene sequence: CDR1 DFQATT, CDR2 SNEGSKA (reference sequence). This CDR3 spans 15 amino acids. The CDR3, as DNA: TGCAGTGCTAGTGTGAGGACAGCCAACACCGGGGAGCTGTTTTTT. This sequence encodes CSASVRTANTGELFF.

A few counts support this clonotype. V usage is TRBV27 and J usage is TRBJ2-5; D perhaps matches TRBD2 (5 bases). Germline CDR1 is MNHEY and CDR2 is SMNVEV (reference sequence). This CDR3 is built from 14 residues. V was pared by 5 bases and J by 1 base, with 11 bases between. The CDR3 here is CASSADYTQETQYF. CDR3 coding DNA: TGTGCCAGCAGTGCAGACTACACCCAAGAGACCCAGTACTTC.

In its sample, this clonotype was seen a few times. V gene TRBV11-2 combines with J gene TRBJ1-3; D gene ambiguous. This CDR3 has 14 residues. Germline V gene sequence: CDR1 SGHAT, CDR2 FQNNGV. V lost 2 bases and J 0 bases, leaving 5 bases between the germline ends. The CDR3 nucleotides are TGTGCCAGCAGCTTATCTATCTCTGGAAACACCATATATTTT. Translation gives CASSLSISGNTIYF.